This T cell receptor (beta chain) was sequenced during a study of T cells in Graves' hyperthyroidism and ophthalmopathy. Findings and limits, study-wide: From stable hyperthyroidism, ophthalmopathy was separated by a 13 V-J model. Among thyroid clonotypes expanded above 0.001, most also appeared in blood.

The source material, RNA transcripts, was used to amplify TCR beta CDR3 regions. HTBI primers drove first-round RT-PCR of the TCR CDR3. TCRdb re-called the multiplex PCR reads through MiXCR, storing one row per CDR3 protein. The sample lists approximately 740,000 distinct CDR3 sequences; around 13% were seen once. CDR3 length: 14 residues. V was trimmed by 0 bases and J by 5 bases, leaving 11 bases between them. CDR1 is SEHNR, CDR2 FQNEAQ, per germline (reference sequence). This clonotype appeared many times. Its antigen is as yet unknown. Pregnant or lactating patients were excluded, as were those with uncontrolled infection or other autoimmune disease. This sample holds PBMCs from 10 ml fresh peripheral blood.

Sample: blood. The TCR originated in a woman younger than 30 with Graves' hyperthyroidism. The V and J genes are TRBV7-9 and TRBJ2-7; D gene unclear. The CDR3 DNA reads TGTGCCAGCAGCTTAGCCGGCAAGGCCGACGAGCAGTACTTC. Its protein is CASSLAGKADEQYF.